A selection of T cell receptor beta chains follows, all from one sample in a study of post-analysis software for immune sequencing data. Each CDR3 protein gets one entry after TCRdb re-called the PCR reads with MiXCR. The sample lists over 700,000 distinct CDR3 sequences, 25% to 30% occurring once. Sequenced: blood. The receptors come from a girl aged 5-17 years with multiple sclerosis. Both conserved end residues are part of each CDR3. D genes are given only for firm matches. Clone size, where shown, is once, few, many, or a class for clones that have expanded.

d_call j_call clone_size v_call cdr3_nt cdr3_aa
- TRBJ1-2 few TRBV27 TGTGCCAGCAGTTTTTCCGGGTCGGGGTTCTATGGCTACACCTTC CASSFSGSGFYGYTF
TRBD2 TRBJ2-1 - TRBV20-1 TGCAGTGCTGAGGGACTAGCGGGAGTCTACAATGAGCAGTTCTTC CSAEGLAGVYNEQFF
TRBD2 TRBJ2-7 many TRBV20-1 TGCAGTGCTGATAACCATCCCGGGACTAGCGGTTACGAGCAGTACTTC CSADNHPGTSGYEQYF
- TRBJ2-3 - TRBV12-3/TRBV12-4 TGTGCCAGCAGTGCGGGGCCCGGGGGTACCGCGTCAGATACGCAGTATTTT CASSAGPGGTASDTQYF
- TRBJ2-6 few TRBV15 TGTGCCACCAGCAGACGGGGGACAGGGGCCAACGTCCTGACTTTC CATSRRGTGANVLTF
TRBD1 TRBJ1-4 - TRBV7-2 TGTGCCAGCAGCCCCCTGACAGGGGAATCTGAAAAACTGTTTTTT CASSPLTGESEKLFF
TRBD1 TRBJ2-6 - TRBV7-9 TGTGCCAGCAGCAGTCACAGGGGCCCTGGGGCCAACGTCCGGACTTTC CASSSHRGPGANVRTF
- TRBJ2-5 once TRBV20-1 TGCAGTGCTAGAGACGGAGCCCTAGGGCAGTACTTC CSARDGALGQYF
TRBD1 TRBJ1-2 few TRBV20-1 TGCAGTGCTAGAGGGGACAGACGAGGCTACACCTTC CSARGDRRGYTF
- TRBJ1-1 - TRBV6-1 TGTGCCAGCAGCCAAGGGGGGCAGAGTGAAGCTTTCTTT CASSQGGQSEAFF
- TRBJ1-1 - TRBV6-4 TGTGCCAGCAGTAAAGTCCCGAACACTGAAGCTTTCTTT CASSKVPNTEAFF
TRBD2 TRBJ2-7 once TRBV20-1 TGCAGTGCTAGACTTGCGGGAGGACGCAAGCAGTACTTC CSARLAGGRKQYF
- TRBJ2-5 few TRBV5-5 TGTGCCAGCAGCTTGGGGGCCTGGGAGACCCAGTACTTC CASSLGAWETQYF
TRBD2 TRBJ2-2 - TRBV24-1 TGTGCCACCAGTGGGGATAGCGGGTTGGTCACCGGGGAGCTGTTTTTT CATSGDSGLVTGELFF
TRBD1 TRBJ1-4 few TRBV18 TGTGCCAGCTCACCACCCGGGACAGTCAATGAAAAACTGTTTTTT CASSPPGTVNEKLFF
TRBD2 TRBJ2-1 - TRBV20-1 TGCAGTGCTAGAGACCGGACTAGTGTTTGGGATGAGCAGTTCTTC CSARDRTSVWDEQFF
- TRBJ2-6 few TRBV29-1 TGCAGCGTTTCATCAGCAAGTGCTGGGGCCAACGTCCTGACTTTC CSVSSASAGANVLTF
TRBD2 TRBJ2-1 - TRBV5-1 TGCGCCAGCAGATTGCTAGCGGGAGACACCCATGAGCAGTTCTTC CASRLLAGDTHEQFF
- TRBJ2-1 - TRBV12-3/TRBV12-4 TGTGCCAGCCTGACCCACGGGAGACTTGGTGAGCAGTTCTTC CASLTHGRLGEQFF
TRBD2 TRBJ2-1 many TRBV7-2 TGTGCCAGCAGTTATACTAGCGGGGGGGCCTACAATGAGCAGTTCTTC CASSYTSGGAYNEQFF
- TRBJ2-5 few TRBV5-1 TGCGCCAGCAGCTCGACCGGCCAGGTCAGGGGAGGAGAGACCCAGTACTTC CASSSTGQVRGGETQYF
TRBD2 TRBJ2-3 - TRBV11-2 TGTGCCAGCAGCTTAAGGGGAGGGACTAGCGGAAGCACAGATACGCAGTATTTT CASSLRGGTSGSTDTQYF
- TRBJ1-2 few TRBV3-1 TGTGCCAGCAGCCAAGATCCAGGGGTTGGCTACACCTTC CASSQDPGVGYTF
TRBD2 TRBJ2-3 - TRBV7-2 TGTGCCAGCAGCTTAGTCGGCGGGAGGGCAGTGGATACGCAGTATTTT CASSLVGGRAVDTQYF
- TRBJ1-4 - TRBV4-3 TGCGCCAGCAGCCAATTAGGCGGTCAAAAACTGTTTTTT CASSQLGGQKLFF
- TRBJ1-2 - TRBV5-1 TGCGCCAGCAGCTTACCCGACTATGGCTACACCTTC CASSLPDYGYTF
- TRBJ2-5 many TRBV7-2 TGCGCCAGCAGCCTAGGGACTTCTGGAGAGACCCAGTACTTC CASSLGTSGETQYF
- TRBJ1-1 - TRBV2 TGTGCCAGCAGGGACAGATACCTGAATACTGAAGCTTTCTTT CASRDRYLNTEAFF
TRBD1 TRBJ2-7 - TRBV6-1 TGTGCCAGCAGATTCGGGACAGGGGAATCCTACGAGCAGTACTTC CASRFGTGESYEQYF
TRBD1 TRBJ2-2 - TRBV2 TGTGCCAGCAGCTGGACAGGGGTCGTCACCGGGGAGCTGTTTTTT CASSWTGVVTGELFF
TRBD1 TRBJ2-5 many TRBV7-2 TGTGCCAGCAGCTGGAGGACAGGGCAAGAGACCCAGTACTTC CASSWRTGQETQYF
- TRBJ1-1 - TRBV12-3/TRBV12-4 TGTGCCAGCAGCCCAACGTCTCCATCGTGGGCTGAAGCTTTCTTT CASSPTSPSWAEAFF
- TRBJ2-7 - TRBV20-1 TGCAGTGCTGGAGAGGACAGATACGAGCAGTACTTC CSAGEDRYEQYF
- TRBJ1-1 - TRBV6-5 TGTGCCAGCAGCCCGCGGGACGTCCCAGCTTTCTTT CASSPRDVPAFF
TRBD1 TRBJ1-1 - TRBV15 TGTGCCACCAGCAGAGTGGGACAGGGAAGGACTGAAGCTTTCTTT CATSRVGQGRTEAFF
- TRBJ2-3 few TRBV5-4 TGTGCCAGCAGCTCCCGCGGAGAGGGGACAGATACGCAGTATTTT CASSSRGEGTDTQYF
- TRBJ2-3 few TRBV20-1 TGCAGTGCTGCCCCAGCTAGCACAGATACGCAGTATTTT CSAAPASTDTQYF
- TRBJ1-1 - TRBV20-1 TGCAGTGCAAAAACGGGACACTACACTGAAGCTTTCTTT CSAKTGHYTEAFF
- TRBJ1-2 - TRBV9 TGTGCCAGCAGCACCCTGAGGGATGGCTACACCTTC CASSTLRDGYTF
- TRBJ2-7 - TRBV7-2 TGTGCCAGCAGCCGCGGGACCTGGGGCGAGCAGTACTTC CASSRGTWGEQYF
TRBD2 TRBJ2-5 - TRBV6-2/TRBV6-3 TGTGCCAGCAGCTTTAGCGGGGGTCCCTACAATGAGCAGTACTTC CASSFSGGPYNEQYF
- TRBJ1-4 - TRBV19 TGTGCCAGTAGTACGCTCGGGACACATCGGGAAAAACTGTTTTTT CASSTLGTHREKLFF
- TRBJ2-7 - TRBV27 TGTGCCAGCAGTGCTTTCGGGGAGCCCTACGAGCAGTACTTC CASSAFGEPYEQYF
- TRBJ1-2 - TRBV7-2 TGTGCCAGCAGCTTCAATAGTGGTTTAACGGCCGTGGGCTACACCTTC CASSFNSGLTAVGYTF
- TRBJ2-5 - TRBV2 TGTGCCAGCAGTGAGCAGCGGAGGCAAGAGACCCAGTACTTC CASSEQRRQETQYF
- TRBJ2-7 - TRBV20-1 TGCAGTGCTACGAGCCGACAGGTAACTCTTCGGGAGCAGTACTTC CSATSRQVTLREQYF
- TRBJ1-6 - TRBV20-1 TGCAGTGCTAGAGAGGAGGACGGACGGCCCCTCCACTTT CSAREEDGRPLHF
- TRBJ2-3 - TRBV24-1 TGTGCCACCAGTGATTGGCGGGGAAACACAGATACGCAGTATTTT CATSDWRGNTDTQYF
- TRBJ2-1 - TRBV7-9 TGTGCCAGCAGCCCCCTGCTGAGCGGGCTGGTCAATGAGCAGTTCTTC CASSPLLSGLVNEQFF
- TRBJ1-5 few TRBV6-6 TGTGCCAGCAGTTCGGGGGGTTCGAGCAATCAGCCCCAGCATTTT CASSSGGSSNQPQHF
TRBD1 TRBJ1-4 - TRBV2 TGTGCCAGCAGTGCAGGGGGAAATGAAAAACTGTTTTTT CASSAGGNEKLFF
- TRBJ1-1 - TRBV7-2 TGTGCCAGCAGCCCCTGGGACACCTTTGAAGCTTTCTTT CASSPWDTFEAFF
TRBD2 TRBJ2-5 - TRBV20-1 TGCAGTGCTAGAGATTCAGCGGGAGTTGGGGAGACCCAGTACTTC CSARDSAGVGETQYF
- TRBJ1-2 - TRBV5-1 TGCGCCAGCAGCCCCTTGGAGGGGACTAACTATGGCTACACCTTC CASSPLEGTNYGYTF
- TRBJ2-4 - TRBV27 TGTGCCAGCAGTTCCCCCGGGGACTGGCGCGGCGGGCAGTACTTC CASSSPGDWRGGQYF
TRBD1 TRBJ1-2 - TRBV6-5 TGTGCCAGCAGTTACAGGGACAGGGGGCCCGGGAGGTATGGCTACACCTTC CASSYRDRGPGRYGYTF
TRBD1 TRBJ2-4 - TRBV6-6 TGTGCCAGCAGTTACCAGGGGGCAGGCAACATTCAGTACTTC CASSYQGAGNIQYF
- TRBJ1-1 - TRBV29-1 TGCAGCGGGAAACAGGGAGTTGGGACTGAAGCTTTCTTT CSGKQGVGTEAFF
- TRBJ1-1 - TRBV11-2 TGTGCCAGCAGCTTATGGAGCCTGAACACTGAAGCTTTCTTT CASSLWSLNTEAFF